This paragraph reports one TCR beta chain. The target antigen is unknown. Trimming removed 1 base from V and 3 bases from J, with 9 bases in between. Per germline, CDR1 MNHNS and CDR2 SASEGT. The CDR3 is 14 residues long. Patients had chemo-refractory metastatic non-small-cell lung cancer and received focal radiation plus CTLA-4 blockade that used ipilimumab. Clones were sequenced by immunoSEQ multiplex PCR, and TCRdb holds only the in-frame ones, with some missing. The sample holds roughly 50,000 clones, approximately 76% seen once. The data originate from a study of radiotherapy plus CTLA-4 blockade in lung cancer. Overall study: Patients showed objective responses in about 20% of cases and disease control in 30% to 40%.

Findings of the study overall: Peripheral blood showed expansion of tumor-derived TCR clones after radiotherapy and ipilimumab. Early clonal dynamics of blood T cells, together with interferon-beta, were reported as the best response predictor.

This material consisted of peripheral blood, taken from a patient treated with radiotherapy plus ipilimumab. This TCR was recovered from a human donor with non-small cell lung cancer who had stable disease on radiotherapy plus ipilimumab. The chain links TRBV6-1 to TRBJ1-2; perhaps TRBD1 as D (6 bases). The DNA of the CDR3 is TGTGCCAGCAGTGAAGTAGGGGGGGACTATGGCTACACCTTC. Protein: CASSEVGGDYGYTF.